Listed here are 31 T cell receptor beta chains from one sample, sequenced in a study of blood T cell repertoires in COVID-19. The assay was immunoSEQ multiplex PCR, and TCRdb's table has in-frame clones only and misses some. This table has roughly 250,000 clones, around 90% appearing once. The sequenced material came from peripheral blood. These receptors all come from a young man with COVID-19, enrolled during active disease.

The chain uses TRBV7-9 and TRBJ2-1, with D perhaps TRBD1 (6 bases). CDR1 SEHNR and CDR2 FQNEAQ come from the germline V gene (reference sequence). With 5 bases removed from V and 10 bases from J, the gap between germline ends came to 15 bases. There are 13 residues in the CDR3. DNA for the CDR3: TGTGCCAGCAGCCCCCTACGACAGGAAGAGCAGTTCTTC. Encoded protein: CASSPLRQEEQFF.

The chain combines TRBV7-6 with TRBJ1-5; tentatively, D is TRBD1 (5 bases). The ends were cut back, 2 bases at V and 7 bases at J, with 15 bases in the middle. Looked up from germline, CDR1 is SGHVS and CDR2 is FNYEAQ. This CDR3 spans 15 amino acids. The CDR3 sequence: CASSLRLGEGQPQHF. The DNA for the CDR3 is TGTGCCAGCAGCTTACGTTTGGGGGAGGGACAGCCCCAGCATTTT. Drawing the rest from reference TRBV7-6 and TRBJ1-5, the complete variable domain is GAGVSQSPRYKVTKRGQDVALRCDPISGHVSLYWYRQALGQGPEFLTYFNYEAQQDKSGLPNDRFSAERPEGSISTLTIQRTEQRDSAMYRCASSLRLGEGQPQHFGDGTRLSIL.

In nucleotides, the CDR3 is TGTGCCAGCAGCTGGGGACTAGCGGGGGGAAAAGAGACCCAGTACTTC. It codes for CASSWGLAGGKETQYF. The chain carries TRBV7-2 and TRBJ2-5; 15 bases line up with TRBD2. Germline CDR1 and CDR2: SGHTA and FQGNSA. The CDR3 is made up of 16 amino acids. Trimming cost V 4 bases and J 3 bases; bases outside gene matches: 3.

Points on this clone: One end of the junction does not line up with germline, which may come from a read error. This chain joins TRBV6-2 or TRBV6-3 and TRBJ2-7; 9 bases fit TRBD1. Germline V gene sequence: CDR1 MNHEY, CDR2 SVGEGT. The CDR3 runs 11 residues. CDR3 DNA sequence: TGTGCCAGCAGTTTGGGGACAGGGCCGTTCTTC. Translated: CASSLGTGPFF.

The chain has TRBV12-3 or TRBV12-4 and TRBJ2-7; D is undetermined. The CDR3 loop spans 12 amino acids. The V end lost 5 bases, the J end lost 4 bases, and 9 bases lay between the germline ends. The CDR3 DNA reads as TGTGCCAGCAGTGACTCACTATACGAGCAGTACTTC. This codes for CASSDSLYEQYF.

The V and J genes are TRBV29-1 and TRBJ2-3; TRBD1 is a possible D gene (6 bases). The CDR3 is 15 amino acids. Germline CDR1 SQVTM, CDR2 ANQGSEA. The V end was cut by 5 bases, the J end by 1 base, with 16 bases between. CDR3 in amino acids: CSVLLGATGTDTQYF. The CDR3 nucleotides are TGCAGCGTTTTGCTGGGGGCAACGGGCACAGATACGCAGTATTTT.

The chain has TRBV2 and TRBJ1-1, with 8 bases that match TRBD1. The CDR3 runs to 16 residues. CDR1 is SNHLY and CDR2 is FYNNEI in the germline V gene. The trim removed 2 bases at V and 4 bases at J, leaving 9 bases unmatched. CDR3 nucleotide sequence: TGTGCCAGCAGTGAACCTGGACAGGGCCGGGGCACTGAAGCTTTCTTT. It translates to CASSEPGQGRGTEAFF.

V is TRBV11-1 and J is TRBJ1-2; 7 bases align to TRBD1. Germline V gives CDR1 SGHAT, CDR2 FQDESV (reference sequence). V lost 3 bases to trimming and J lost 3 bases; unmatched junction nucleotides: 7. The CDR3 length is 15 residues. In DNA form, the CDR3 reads TGTGCCAGCAGCTTTCCAGGGGGTGCGGACTATGGCTACACCTTC. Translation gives CASSFPGGADYGYTF.

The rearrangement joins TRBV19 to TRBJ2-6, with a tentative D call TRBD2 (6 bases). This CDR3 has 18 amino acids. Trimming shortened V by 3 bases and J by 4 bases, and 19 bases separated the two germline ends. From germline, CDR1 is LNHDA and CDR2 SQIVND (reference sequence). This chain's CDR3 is CASSIRLGTSFGANVLTF. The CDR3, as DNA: TGTGCCAGTAGTATCAGGTTAGGTACTAGCTTCGGGGCCAACGTCCTGACTTTC.

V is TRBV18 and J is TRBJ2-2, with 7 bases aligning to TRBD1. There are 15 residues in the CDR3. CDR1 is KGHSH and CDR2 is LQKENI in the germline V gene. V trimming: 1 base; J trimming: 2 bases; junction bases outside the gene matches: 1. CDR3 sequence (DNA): TGTGCCAGCTCACCACGGGACAGTAACACCGGGGAGCTGTTTTTT. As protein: CASSPRDSNTGELFF.

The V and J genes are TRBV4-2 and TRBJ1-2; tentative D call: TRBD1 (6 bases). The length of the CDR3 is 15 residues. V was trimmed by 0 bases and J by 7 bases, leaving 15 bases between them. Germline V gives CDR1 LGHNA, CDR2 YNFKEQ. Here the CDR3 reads CASSQDLYRVTGYTF. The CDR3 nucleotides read TGTGCCAGCAGCCAAGATCTATACAGGGTAACTGGCTACACCTTC.

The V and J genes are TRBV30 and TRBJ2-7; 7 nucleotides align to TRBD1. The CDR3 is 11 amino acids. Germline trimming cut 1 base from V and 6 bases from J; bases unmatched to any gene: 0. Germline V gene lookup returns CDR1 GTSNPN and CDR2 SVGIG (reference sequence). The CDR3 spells CAWSGDSEQYF. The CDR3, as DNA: TGTGCCTGGAGTGGGGACAGCGAGCAGTACTTC.

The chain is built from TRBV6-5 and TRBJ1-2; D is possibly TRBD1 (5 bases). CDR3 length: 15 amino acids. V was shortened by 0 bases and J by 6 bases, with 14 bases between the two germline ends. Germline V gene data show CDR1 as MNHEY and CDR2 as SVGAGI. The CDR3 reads CASSYSIETENGYTF. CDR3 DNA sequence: TGTGCCAGCAGTTACTCGATCGAGACAGAGAATGGCTACACCTTC.

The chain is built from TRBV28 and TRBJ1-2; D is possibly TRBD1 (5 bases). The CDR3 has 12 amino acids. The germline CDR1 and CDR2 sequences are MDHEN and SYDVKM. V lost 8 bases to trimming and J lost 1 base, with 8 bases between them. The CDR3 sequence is CASGQGNYGYTF. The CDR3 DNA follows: TGTGCCAGCGGCCAGGGTAACTATGGCTACACCTTC.

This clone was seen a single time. The CDR3 DNA sequence: TGTGCCAGCAGCTTAGCCGGACAGGGAATGTACGAGCAGTACTTC. This sequence encodes CASSLAGQGMYEQYF. J is TRBJ2-7 and V is TRBV11-2, with 8 bases fitting TRBD1. Per germline, CDR1 SGHAT and CDR2 FQNNGV. This CDR3 has 15 residues. Losses at the gene ends were 1 base for V and 4 bases for J; bases not matched to a gene: 6.

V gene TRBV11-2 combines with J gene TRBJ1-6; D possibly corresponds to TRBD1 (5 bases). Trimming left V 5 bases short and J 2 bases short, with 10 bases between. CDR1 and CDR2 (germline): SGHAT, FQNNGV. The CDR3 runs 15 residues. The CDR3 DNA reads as TGTGCCAGCAGCCCCCGGGGGACCTATAATTCACCCCTCCACTTT. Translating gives CASSPRGTYNSPLHF.

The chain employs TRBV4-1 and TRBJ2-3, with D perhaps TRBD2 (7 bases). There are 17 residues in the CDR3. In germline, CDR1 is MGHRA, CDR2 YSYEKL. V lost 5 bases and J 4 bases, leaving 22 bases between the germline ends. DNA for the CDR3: TGCGCCAGCAGCTCTCGGGGGCAAGGGAGGGTAGCAGATACGCAGTATTTT. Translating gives CASSSRGQGRVADTQYF.

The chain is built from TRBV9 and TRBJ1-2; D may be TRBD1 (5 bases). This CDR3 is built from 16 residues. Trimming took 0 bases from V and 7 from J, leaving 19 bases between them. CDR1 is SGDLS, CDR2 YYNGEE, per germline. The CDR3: CASSVAERGRVAGYTF. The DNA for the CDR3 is TGTGCCAGCAGCGTAGCTGAACGAGGCAGGGTGGCTGGCTACACCTTC.

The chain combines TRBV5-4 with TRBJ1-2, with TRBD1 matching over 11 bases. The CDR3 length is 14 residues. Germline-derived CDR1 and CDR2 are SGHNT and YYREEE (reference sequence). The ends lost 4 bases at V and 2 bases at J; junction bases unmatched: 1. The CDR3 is CASSGTGGNYGYTF. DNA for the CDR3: TGTGCCAGCAGCGGGACAGGGGGAAACTATGGCTACACCTTC. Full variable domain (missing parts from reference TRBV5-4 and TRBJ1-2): ETGVTQSPTHLIKTRGQQVTLRCSSQSGHNTVSWYQQALGQGPQFIFQYYREEENGRGNFPPRFSGLQFPNYSSELNVNALELDDSALYLCASSGTGGNYGYTFGSGTRLTVV.

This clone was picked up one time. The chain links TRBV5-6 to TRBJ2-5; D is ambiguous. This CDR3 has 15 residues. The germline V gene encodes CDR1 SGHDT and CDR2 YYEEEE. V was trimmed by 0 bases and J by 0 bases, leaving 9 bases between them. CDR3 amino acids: CASSLDPGYQETQYF. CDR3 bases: TGTGCCAGCAGCTTGGATCCCGGGTACCAAGAGACCCAGTACTTC.

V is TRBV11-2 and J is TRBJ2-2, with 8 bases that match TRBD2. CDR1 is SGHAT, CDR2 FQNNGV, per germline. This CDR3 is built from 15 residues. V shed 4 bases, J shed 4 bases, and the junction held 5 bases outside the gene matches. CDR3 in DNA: TGTGCCAGCAGCTACGGGACTAGTGGCACCGGGGAGCTGTTTTTT. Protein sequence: CASSYGTSGTGELFF.

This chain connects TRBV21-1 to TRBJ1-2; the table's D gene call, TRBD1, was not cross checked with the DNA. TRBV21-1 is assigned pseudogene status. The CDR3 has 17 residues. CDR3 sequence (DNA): TGTGCCAGCAGCAAAGTCACCGGGACAGAACATAACTATGGCTACACCTTC. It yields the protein CASSKVTGTEHNYGYTF.

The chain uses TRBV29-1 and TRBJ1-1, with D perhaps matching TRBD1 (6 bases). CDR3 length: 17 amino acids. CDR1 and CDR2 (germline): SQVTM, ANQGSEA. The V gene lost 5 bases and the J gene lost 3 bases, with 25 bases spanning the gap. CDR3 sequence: CSVLNLRGAGVDTEAFF. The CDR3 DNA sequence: TGCAGCGTTTTGAACCTGCGGGGGGCGGGAGTGGACACTGAAGCTTTCTTT.

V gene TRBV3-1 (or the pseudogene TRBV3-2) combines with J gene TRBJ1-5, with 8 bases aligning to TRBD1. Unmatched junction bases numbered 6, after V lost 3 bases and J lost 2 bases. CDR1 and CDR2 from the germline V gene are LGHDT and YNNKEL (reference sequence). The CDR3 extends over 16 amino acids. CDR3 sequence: CASSQADRGGNQPQHF. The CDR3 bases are TGTGCCAGCAGCCAGGCCGACAGGGGTGGCAATCAGCCCCAGCATTTT.

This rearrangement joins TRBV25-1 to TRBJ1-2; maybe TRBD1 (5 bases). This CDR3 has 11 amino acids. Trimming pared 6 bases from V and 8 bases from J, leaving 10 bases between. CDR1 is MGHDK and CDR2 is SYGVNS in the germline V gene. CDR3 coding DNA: TGTGCCAGCAGGGGAGGGGAGGGCTACACCTTC. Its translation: CASRGGEGYTF.

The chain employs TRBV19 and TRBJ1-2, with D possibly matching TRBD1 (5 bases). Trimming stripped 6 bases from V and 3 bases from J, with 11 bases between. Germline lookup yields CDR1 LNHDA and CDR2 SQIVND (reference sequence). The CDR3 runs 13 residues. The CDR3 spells CASRPDTDYGYTF. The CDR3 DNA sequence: TGTGCCAGTAGACCGGACACCGACTATGGCTACACCTTC.

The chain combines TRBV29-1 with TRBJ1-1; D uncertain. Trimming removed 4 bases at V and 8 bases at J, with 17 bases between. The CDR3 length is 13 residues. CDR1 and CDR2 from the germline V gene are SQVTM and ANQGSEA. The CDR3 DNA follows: TGCAGCGTTGCTAGGAAAAACCCTGCGGAAGCTTTCTTT. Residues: CSVARKNPAEAFF.

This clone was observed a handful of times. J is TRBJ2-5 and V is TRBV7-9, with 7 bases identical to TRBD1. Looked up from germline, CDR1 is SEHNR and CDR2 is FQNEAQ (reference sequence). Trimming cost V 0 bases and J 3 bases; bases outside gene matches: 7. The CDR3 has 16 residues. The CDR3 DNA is TGTGCCAGCAGCTTAGCCAAGACAGGGAACGAAGAGACCCAGTACTTC. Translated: CASSLAKTGNEETQYF.

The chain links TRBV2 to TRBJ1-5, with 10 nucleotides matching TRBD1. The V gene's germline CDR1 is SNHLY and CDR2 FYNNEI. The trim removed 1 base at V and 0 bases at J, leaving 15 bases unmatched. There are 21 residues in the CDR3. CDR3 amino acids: CASSEDFVRQGAVYSNQPQHF. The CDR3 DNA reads TGTGCCAGCAGTGAAGATTTTGTACGACAGGGGGCCGTTTATAGCAATCAGCCCCAGCATTTT. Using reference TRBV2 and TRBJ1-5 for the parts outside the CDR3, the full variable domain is EPEVTQTPSHQVTQMGQEVILRCVPISNHLYFYWYRQILGQKVEFLVSFYNNEISEKSEIFDDQFSVERPDGSNFTLKIRSTKLEDSAMYFCASSEDFVRQGAVYSNQPQHFGDGTRLSIL.

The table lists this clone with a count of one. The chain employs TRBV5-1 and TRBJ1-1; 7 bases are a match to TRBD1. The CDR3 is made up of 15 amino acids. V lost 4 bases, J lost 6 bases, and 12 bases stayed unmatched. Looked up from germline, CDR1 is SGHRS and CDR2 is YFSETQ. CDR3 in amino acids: CASSETGTDRAEAFF. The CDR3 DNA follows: TGCGCCAGCAGCGAAACAGGGACAGATCGGGCTGAAGCTTTCTTT.

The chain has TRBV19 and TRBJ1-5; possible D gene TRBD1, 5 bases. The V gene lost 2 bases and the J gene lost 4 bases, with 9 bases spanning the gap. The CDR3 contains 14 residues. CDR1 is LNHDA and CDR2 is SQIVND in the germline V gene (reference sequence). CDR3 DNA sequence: TGTGCCAGTAGTATATCAAACAGGAATCAGCCCCAGCATTTT. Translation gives CASSISNRNQPQHF.